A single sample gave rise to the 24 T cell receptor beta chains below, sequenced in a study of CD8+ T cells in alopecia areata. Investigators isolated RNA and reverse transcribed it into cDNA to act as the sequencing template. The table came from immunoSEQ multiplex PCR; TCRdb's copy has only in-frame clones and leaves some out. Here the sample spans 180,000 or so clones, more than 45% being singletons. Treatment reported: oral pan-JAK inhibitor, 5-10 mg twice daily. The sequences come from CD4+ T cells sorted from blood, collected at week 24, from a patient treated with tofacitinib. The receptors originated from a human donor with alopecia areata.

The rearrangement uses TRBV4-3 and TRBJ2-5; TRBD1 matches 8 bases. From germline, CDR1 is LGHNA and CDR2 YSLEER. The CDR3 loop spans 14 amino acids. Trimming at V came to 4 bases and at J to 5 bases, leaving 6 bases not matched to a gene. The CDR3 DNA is TGCGCCAGCAGCCGGGACAGGTCGGTGGAGACCCAGTACTTC. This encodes CASSRDRSVETQYF.

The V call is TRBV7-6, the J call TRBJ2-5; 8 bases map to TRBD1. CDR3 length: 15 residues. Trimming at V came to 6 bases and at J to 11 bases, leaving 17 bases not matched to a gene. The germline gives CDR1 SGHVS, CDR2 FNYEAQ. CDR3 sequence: CASRYLETGDHEQYF. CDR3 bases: TGTGCCAGCAGGTATCTCGAGACAGGGGACCATGAGCAGTACTTC. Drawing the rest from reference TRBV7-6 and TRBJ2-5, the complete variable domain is GAGVSQSPRYKVTKRGQDVALRCDPISGHVSLYWYRQALGQGPEFLTYFNYEAQQDKSGLPNDRFSAERPEGSISTLTIQRTEQRDSAMYRCASRYLETGDHEQYFGPGTRLLVL.

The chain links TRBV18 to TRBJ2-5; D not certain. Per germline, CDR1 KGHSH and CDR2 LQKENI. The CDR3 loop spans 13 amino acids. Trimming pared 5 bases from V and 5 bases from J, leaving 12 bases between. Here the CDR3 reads CASSWGRTETQYF. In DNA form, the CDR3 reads TGTGCCAGCTCATGGGGAAGGACGGAGACCCAGTACTTC.

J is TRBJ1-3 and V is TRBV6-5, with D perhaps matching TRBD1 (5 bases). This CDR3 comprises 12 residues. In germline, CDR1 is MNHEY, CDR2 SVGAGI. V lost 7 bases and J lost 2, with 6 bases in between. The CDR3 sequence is CASKTAGNTIYF. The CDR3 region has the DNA TGTGCCAGCAAGACAGCTGGAAACACCATATATTTT.

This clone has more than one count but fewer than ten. This CDR3 reads CASSQSGQDRGAKNIQYF. CDR3 nucleotides: TGCGCCAGCAGTCAATCTGGGCAAGACAGGGGCGCCAAAAACATTCAGTACTTC. The chain employs TRBV23-1 and TRBJ2-4; 8 bases are a match to TRBD1. TRBV23-1 is known as an ORF, though its function is uncertain. The CDR3 contains 18 residues. V shed 0 bases, J shed 1 base, and the junction held 8 bases outside the gene matches.

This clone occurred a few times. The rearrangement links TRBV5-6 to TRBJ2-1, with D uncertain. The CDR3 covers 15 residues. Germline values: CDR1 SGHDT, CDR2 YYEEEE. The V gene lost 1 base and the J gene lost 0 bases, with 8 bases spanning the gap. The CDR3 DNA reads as TGTGCCAGCAGCTTGTTAGTCTTCTCCTACAATGAGCAGTTCTTC. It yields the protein CASSLLVFSYNEQFF.

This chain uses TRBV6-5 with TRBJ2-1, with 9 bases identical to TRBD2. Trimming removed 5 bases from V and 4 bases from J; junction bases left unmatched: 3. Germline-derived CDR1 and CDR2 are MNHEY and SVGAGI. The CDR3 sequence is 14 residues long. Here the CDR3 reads CASSTSGRYNEQFF. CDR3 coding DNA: TGTGCCAGCAGTACTAGCGGGCGGTACAATGAGCAGTTCTTC.

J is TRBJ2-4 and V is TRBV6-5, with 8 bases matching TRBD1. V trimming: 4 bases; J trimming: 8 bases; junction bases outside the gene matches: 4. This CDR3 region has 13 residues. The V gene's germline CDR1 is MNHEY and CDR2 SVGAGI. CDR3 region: CASSSDRVHIQYF. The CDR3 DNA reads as TGTGCCAGCAGTTCGGACAGGGTGCACATTCAGTACTTC.

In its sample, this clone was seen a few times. The CDR3 DNA sequence: TGTGCCAGCTCAACGGGCTACGAGCAGTACTTC. Its translation is CASSTGYEQYF. This sequence joins TRBV18 and TRBJ2-7; the D is unclear. V shed 5 bases and J shed 3 bases, with 5 bases lying between them. The CDR3 has 11 amino acids. From germline, CDR1 is KGHSH and CDR2 LQKENI.

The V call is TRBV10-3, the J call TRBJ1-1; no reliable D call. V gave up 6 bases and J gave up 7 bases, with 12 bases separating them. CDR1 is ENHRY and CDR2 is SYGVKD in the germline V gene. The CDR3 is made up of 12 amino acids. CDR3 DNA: TGTGCCATCAGCCTCGATGGGGATGAAGCTTTCTTT. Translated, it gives CAISLDGDEAFF.

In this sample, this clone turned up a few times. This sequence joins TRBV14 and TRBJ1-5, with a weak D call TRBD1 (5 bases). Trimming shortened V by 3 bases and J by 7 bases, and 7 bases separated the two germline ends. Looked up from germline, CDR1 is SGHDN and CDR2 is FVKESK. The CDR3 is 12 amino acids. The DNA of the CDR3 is TGTGCCAGCAGCCACAGGGACCAGCCCCAGCATTTT. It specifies CASSHRDQPQHF.

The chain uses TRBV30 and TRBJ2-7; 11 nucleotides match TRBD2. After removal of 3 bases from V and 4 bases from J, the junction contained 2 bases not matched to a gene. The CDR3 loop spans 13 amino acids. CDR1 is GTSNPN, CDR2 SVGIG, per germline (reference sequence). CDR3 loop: CAWSASGGYEQYF. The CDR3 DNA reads TGTGCCTGGAGCGCTAGCGGGGGGTACGAGCAGTACTTC.

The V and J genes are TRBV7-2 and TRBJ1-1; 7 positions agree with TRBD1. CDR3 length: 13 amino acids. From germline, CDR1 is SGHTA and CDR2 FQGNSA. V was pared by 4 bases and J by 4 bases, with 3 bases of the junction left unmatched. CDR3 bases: TGTGCCAGCAGCTCGGCAGGGGGCACTGAAGCTTTCTTT. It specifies CASSSAGGTEAFF.

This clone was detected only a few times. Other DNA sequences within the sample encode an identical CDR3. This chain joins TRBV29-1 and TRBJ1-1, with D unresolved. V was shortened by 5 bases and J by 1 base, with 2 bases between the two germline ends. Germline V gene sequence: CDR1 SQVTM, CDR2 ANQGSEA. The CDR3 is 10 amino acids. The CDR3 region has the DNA TGCAGCGTTAAGAACACTGAAGCTTTCTTT. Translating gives CSVKNTEAFF.

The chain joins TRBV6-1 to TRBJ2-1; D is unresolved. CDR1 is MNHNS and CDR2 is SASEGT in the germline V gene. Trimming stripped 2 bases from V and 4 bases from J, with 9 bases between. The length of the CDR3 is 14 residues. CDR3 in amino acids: CASSEMWDYNEQFF. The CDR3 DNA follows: TGTGCCAGCAGTGAAATGTGGGATTACAATGAGCAGTTCTTC.

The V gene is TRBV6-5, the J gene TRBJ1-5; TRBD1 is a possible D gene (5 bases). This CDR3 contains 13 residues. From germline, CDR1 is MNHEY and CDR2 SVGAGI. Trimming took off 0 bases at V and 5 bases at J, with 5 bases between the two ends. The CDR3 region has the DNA TGTGCCAGCAGTTACTCGGGGGATCAGCCCCAGCATTTT. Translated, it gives CASSYSGDQPQHF.

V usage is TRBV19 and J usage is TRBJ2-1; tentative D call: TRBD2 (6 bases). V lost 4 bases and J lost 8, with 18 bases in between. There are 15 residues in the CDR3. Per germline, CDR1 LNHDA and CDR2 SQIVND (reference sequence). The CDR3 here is CASSRAGTGSDEQFF. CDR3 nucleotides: TGTGCCAGTAGTAGAGCCGGGACTGGCTCGGATGAGCAGTTCTTC.

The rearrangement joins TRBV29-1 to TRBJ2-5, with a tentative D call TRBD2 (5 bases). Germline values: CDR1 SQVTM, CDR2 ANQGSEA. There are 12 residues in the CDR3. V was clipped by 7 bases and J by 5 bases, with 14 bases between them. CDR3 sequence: CSGGLARETQYF. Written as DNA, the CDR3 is TGCAGCGGAGGACTGGCCCGTGAGACCCAGTACTTC.

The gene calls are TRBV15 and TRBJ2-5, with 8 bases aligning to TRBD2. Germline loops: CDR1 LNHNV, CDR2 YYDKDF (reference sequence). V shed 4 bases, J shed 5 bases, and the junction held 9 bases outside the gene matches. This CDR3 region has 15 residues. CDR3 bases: TGTGCCACCAGCAATCGACGGGGGGGCGCGGAGACCCAGTACTTC. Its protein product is CATSNRRGGAETQYF.

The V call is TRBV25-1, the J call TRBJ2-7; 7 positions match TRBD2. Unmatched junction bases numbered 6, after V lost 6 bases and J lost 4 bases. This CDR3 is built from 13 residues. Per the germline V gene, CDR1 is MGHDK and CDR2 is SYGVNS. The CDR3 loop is CASSRDGGYEQYF. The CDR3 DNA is TGTGCCAGCAGCCGGGACGGGGGGTACGAGCAGTACTTC.

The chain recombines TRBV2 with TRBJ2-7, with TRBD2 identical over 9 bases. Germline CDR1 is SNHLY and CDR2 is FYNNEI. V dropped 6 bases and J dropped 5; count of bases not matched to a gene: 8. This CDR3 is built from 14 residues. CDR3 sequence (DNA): TGTGCCAGCAGCAAGGGGCTAGCGGGGAACGAGCAGTACTTC. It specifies CASSKGLAGNEQYF.

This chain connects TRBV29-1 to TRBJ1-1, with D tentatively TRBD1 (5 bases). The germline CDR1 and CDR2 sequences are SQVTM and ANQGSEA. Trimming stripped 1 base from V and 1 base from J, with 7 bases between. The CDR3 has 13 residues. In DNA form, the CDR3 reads TGCAGCGTTGAAGGGCAGGGGAACACTGAAGCTTTCTTT. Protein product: CSVEGQGNTEAFF.

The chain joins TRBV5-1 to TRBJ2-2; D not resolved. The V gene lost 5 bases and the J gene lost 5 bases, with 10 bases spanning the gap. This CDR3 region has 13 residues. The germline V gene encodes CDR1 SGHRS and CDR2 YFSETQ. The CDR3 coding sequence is TGCGCCAGCAGATTTGGGTGGACCGGGGAGCTGTTTTTT. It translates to CASRFGWTGELFF.

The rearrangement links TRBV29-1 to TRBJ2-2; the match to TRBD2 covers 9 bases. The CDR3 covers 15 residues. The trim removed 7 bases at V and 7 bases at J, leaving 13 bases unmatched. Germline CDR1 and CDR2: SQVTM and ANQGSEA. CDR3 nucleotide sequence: TGCAGCGCCCTTGGGCGGGGGGGCCCTGGCGGGGAGCTGTTTTTT. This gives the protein CSALGRGGPGGELFF.